This TCR beta chain was documented in a study of early T cells in non-severe SARS-CoV-2 infection (dated by TCRdb to the early 2020s). Regarding the research as a whole: TCR sequencing used bulk RNA from unsorted whole blood, so alpha and beta chains could not be paired.

About this clonotype: The antigen this receptor binds is unknown. No base qualities exist here, and no much larger clone lies one base off it.

The library was made by 5' RACE. The instrument given in TCRdb is NextSeq 500. In the TCR library protocol, unique molecular identifiers were attached to individual cDNA molecules to correct for PCR bias and sequencing error. Both TCR alpha and beta chains were sequenced, and tight co-correlation was observed between alpha and beta sequence abundances in each sample. For the original study's pipeline: Decombinator V4 was used to annotate TCR sequences for V gene, J gene and CDR3. TCRs were defined as expanded if a significant change between any two time points was detected under a Poisson model with p below 0.0001. TCR abundances were normalised to the total number of TCRs sequenced in each sample and reported as counts per million. TRAV1-2 paired with TRAJ12, TRAJ20 or TRAJ33 defined MAIT TCRs, while TRAV10 paired with TRAJ18 defined iNKT TCRs. VDJdb, accessed on 1 November 2021, was searched for TCRs annotated for CMV, EBV and SARS-CoV-2, and TCRs annotated for more than one antigen were excluded. TCRdb reprocessed the public reads (quality trimming at Q25 with fastp, clone calling with MiXCR) and kept in-frame beta chains. Rows with one shared CDR3 protein collapse into an entry with the most common genes and DNA. What appears here as the V and J calls and clone size reflects TCRdb's work, not the paper's. This sample is represented by about 40,000 distinct CDR3 sequences; 4.7% of them were singletons. The ten largest clones capture approximately 4.8% of the sample.

This was a case-control study nested in a cohort of healthcare workers in London, UK, who had nasopharyngeal swab PCR tests and blood samples taken every week. Healthcare workers were enrolled in the week of the UK lockdown, from 23 to 31 March 2020, and were followed every week for up to roughly 15 weeks. Taken from cysteine to phenylalanine, the CDR3 has 14 residues. This entry keeps only the CDR3 DNA: 42 bases, framed from base 1. The germline V gene (reference sequence) yields DFQATT for CDR1 and SNEGSKA for CDR2. V gives up 1 base and J gives up 2 bases, and the segment between their germline ends measures 11 bases. The full study reports these points: VDJdb matching was skewed toward anti-spike CD8 responses and likely underestimated virus-specific expansions, missing private and CD4 specificities.

Sample: whole blood. The receptor chain draws on TRBV20-1 and TRBJ1-1; 5 matching bases give a weak D call of TRBD1. The sequence derives from an adult who was a healthcare worker with PCR-confirmed SARS-CoV-2 infection or an uninfected control (not recorded which). The CDR3 loop reads CSARAGSGNTEAFF. The DNA is as follows: TGCAGTGCTAGAGCAGGGTCAGGAAACACTGAAGCTTTCTTT.